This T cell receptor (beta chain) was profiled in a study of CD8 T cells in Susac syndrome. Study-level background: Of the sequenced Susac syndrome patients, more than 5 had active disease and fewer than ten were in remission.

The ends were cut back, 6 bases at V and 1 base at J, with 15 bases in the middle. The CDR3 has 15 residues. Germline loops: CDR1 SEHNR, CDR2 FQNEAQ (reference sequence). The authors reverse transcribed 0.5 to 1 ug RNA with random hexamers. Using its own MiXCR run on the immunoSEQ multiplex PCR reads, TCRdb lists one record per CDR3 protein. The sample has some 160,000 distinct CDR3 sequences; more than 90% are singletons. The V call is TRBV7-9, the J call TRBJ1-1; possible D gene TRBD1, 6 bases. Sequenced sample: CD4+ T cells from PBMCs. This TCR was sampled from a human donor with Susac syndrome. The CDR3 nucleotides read TGTGCCAGCAGTACAGGGTCTTATGCGAACACTGAAGCTTTCTTT. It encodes CASSTGSYANTEAFF.